This is a list of T cell receptor beta chains from one sample in a study of T cell responses to AZD1222 COVID-19 vaccine. Assay used: immunoSEQ multiplex PCR; TCRdb lists only in-frame clones, some missing. The repertoire has around 92,000 clones, approximately 90% of them found once; the top ten carry 20% to 25%. Sample: peripheral blood, taken on day 0 of AZD1222 vaccination. These receptors came from an adult in good health. Each CDR3 is given with its conserved first and last residue. Fields, in order: D gene, V gene, clone size, J gene, CDR3 DNA, CDR3 protein. A D gene is named only where the DNA matches it firmly. Only part of the rows carry a size: once, few, many, or a class if the clone is expanded.

D gene: -; V gene: TRBV5-1; clone size: -; J gene: TRBJ2-7; CDR3 DNA: TGCGCCAGCAGCTCAACAGGGTTCTCCTACGAGCAGTACTTC; CDR3 protein: CASSSTGFSYEQYF
D gene: TRBD1; V gene: TRBV6-2/TRBV6-3; clone size: -; J gene: TRBJ1-2; CDR3 DNA: TGTGCCAGCAGTTCGACAGGGGAATATGGCTACACCTTC; CDR3 protein: CASSSTGEYGYTF
D gene: TRBD1; V gene: TRBV5-3; clone size: few; J gene: TRBJ2-2; CDR3 DNA: TGTGCCAGAAGCTTGACAGGGGATCGGACCGGGGAGCTGTTTTTT; CDR3 protein: CARSLTGDRTGELFF
D gene: -; V gene: TRBV3-1/TRBV3-2; clone size: once; J gene: TRBJ1-4; CDR3 DNA: TGTGCCAGCAGCCAAAAAGCAACTAATGAAAAACTGTTTTTT; CDR3 protein: CASSQKATNEKLFF
D gene: -; V gene: TRBV2; clone size: once; J gene: TRBJ2-1; CDR3 DNA: TGTGCCAGCAGTGGCCTCAATGAGCAGTTCTTC; CDR3 protein: CASSGLNEQFF
D gene: -; V gene: TRBV4-3; clone size: -; J gene: TRBJ2-3; CDR3 DNA: TGCGCCAGCAGCCAACGGGGGCGCGCAGATACGCAGTATTTT; CDR3 protein: CASSQRGRADTQYF
D gene: -; V gene: TRBV19; clone size: -; J gene: TRBJ2-5; CDR3 DNA: TGTGCCAGTAGTATGCAGGTTGTTTTTCAAGAGACCCAGTACTTC; CDR3 protein: CASSMQVVFQETQYF
D gene: -; V gene: TRBV4-3; clone size: -; J gene: TRBJ2-7; CDR3 DNA: TGCGCCAGCAGCCAAGATCGTGGGGCCCATCGCCCCTACGAGCAGTACTTC; CDR3 protein: CASSQDRGAHRPYEQYF
D gene: TRBD1; V gene: TRBV7-9; clone size: -; J gene: TRBJ2-5; CDR3 DNA: TGTGCCAGCAGCCAAACAGGGGGCGCGGAGACCCAGTACTTC; CDR3 protein: CASSQTGGAETQYF
D gene: TRBD1; V gene: TRBV5-4; clone size: -; J gene: TRBJ1-2; CDR3 DNA: TGTGCCAGCAGCTCGACAGGGGACGCTAACTATGGCTACACCTTC; CDR3 protein: CASSSTGDANYGYTF
D gene: TRBD1; V gene: TRBV19; clone size: few; J gene: TRBJ1-4; CDR3 DNA: TGTGCCAGTACCCGGGACAGGAATGAAAAACTGTTTTTT; CDR3 protein: CASTRDRNEKLFF
D gene: -; V gene: TRBV28; clone size: -; J gene: TRBJ1-2; CDR3 DNA: TGTGCCAGCAGTTTGTGGCAGGGCGGAAACTATGGCTACACCTTC; CDR3 protein: CASSLWQGGNYGYTF
D gene: -; V gene: TRBV12-3/TRBV12-4; clone size: -; J gene: TRBJ2-5; CDR3 DNA: TGTGCCAGCAGTTTCGAGGGGACGGAGACCCAGTACTTC; CDR3 protein: CASSFEGTETQYF
D gene: -; V gene: TRBV18; clone size: -; J gene: TRBJ2-5; CDR3 DNA: TGTGCCAGCTCACCACCCGGGGTTGAGACCCAGTACTTC; CDR3 protein: CASSPPGVETQYF
D gene: -; V gene: TRBV12-3/TRBV12-4; clone size: -; J gene: TRBJ2-7; CDR3 DNA: TGTGCCAGCAGTCCCGGGCCCCCCTACGAGCAGTACTTC; CDR3 protein: CASSPGPPYEQYF
D gene: -; V gene: TRBV2; clone size: -; J gene: TRBJ1-2; CDR3 DNA: TGTGCCACAGCCGAGATCAGGGCTAACTATGGCTACACCTTC; CDR3 protein: CATAEIRANYGYTF
D gene: -; V gene: TRBV12-3/TRBV12-4; clone size: -; J gene: TRBJ2-3; CDR3 DNA: TGTGCCAGCAGTTTAGGCACAGATACGCAGTATTTT; CDR3 protein: CASSLGTDTQYF
D gene: -; V gene: TRBV5-4; clone size: -; J gene: TRBJ2-7; CDR3 DNA: TGTGCCAGCAGCTTCAGGACAAGCAGGCAGTACTTC; CDR3 protein: CASSFRTSRQYF
D gene: -; V gene: TRBV30; clone size: -; J gene: TRBJ1-1; CDR3 DNA: TGTGCCTGCTGGAGGGGATTGAACACTGAAGCTTTCTTT; CDR3 protein: CACWRGLNTEAFF
D gene: -; V gene: TRBV28; clone size: -; J gene: TRBJ1-5; CDR3 DNA: TGTGCCAGCAGTTTAGGTCTAATCGGGGCCCCCCAGCCCCAGCATTTT; CDR3 protein: CASSLGLIGAPQPQHF
D gene: TRBD1; V gene: TRBV3-1/TRBV3-2; clone size: -; J gene: TRBJ2-7; CDR3 DNA: TGTGCCAGCAGCCAAGAATCGACAGGGGGTTTCCACGAGCAGTACTTC; CDR3 protein: CASSQESTGGFHEQYF
D gene: -; V gene: TRBV28; clone size: -; J gene: TRBJ1-2; CDR3 DNA: TGTGCCAGCTCAAGGGATCGGGTGGGTGGCTACACCTTC; CDR3 protein: CASSRDRVGGYTF
D gene: TRBD1; V gene: TRBV12-3/TRBV12-4; clone size: -; J gene: TRBJ2-1; CDR3 DNA: TGTGCCAGCAGCCTTCAGGGGGTTGAGCAGTTCTTC; CDR3 protein: CASSLQGVEQFF
D gene: TRBD2; V gene: TRBV24-1; clone size: -; J gene: TRBJ2-5; CDR3 DNA: TGTGCCACCAGTGATCCGCGGGGGGATGGTGAGACCCAGTACTTC; CDR3 protein: CATSDPRGDGETQYF
D gene: -; V gene: TRBV7-2; clone size: -; J gene: TRBJ2-5; CDR3 DNA: TGTGCCAGCAGCCCAGAAGCGGCCGAGGAGACCCAGTACTTC; CDR3 protein: CASSPEAAEETQYF
D gene: -; V gene: TRBV25-1; clone size: -; J gene: TRBJ2-7; CDR3 DNA: TGTGCCAGCAGTGAATTTAGAGGACGCCTCTCCTACGAGCAGTACTTC; CDR3 protein: CASSEFRGRLSYEQYF
D gene: -; V gene: TRBV19; clone size: -; J gene: TRBJ1-4; CDR3 DNA: TGTGCCAGTAAACCCGCGGCAACAACTAATGAAAAACTGTTTTTT; CDR3 protein: CASKPAATTNEKLFF
D gene: -; V gene: TRBV29-1; clone size: -; J gene: TRBJ2-2; CDR3 DNA: TGCAGCGTTGTGGGTTTCGGGGAGCTGTTTTTT; CDR3 protein: CSVVGFGELFF
D gene: TRBD1; V gene: TRBV11-2; clone size: -; J gene: TRBJ2-2; CDR3 DNA: TGTGCCAGCAGACATTTGGCGGGACAGGGGGCGGCCGGGGAGCTGTTTTTT; CDR3 protein: CASRHLAGQGAAGELFF
D gene: -; V gene: TRBV12-3/TRBV12-4; clone size: -; J gene: TRBJ1-2; CDR3 DNA: TGTGCCAGCAGTTTATACGCAGGGGGCTACACCTTC; CDR3 protein: CASSLYAGGYTF
D gene: -; V gene: TRBV10-3; clone size: -; J gene: TRBJ2-2; CDR3 DNA: TGTGCCATCAGTGAACGCAGGGGCGTGGGGACCGGGGAGCTGTTTTTT; CDR3 protein: CAISERRGVGTGELFF
D gene: TRBD2; V gene: TRBV18; clone size: -; J gene: TRBJ2-5; CDR3 DNA: TGTGCCAGCTCACCCCGGACTAGCGGGAAAGAGACCCAGTACTTC; CDR3 protein: CASSPRTSGKETQYF
D gene: -; V gene: TRBV7-2; clone size: -; J gene: TRBJ1-3; CDR3 DNA: TGTGCCAGCAGCTTTGGAAACAGAGTGGTTGGAAACACCATATATTTT; CDR3 protein: CASSFGNRVVGNTIYF
D gene: -; V gene: TRBV18; clone size: -; J gene: TRBJ1-1; CDR3 DNA: TGTGCCAGCTCACCACCCACGGGGCTGTCCACTGAAGCTTTCTTT; CDR3 protein: CASSPPTGLSTEAFF
D gene: TRBD1; V gene: TRBV5-8; clone size: -; J gene: TRBJ1-1; CDR3 DNA: TGTGCCAGCAGCTATGGGACAGTAAGTAACTCTGAAGCTTTCTTT; CDR3 protein: CASSYGTVSNSEAFF
D gene: TRBD2; V gene: TRBV6-5; clone size: -; J gene: TRBJ2-7; CDR3 DNA: TGTGCCAGCAGTTACGAACTAGCGGGGGGTTACGAGCAGTACTTC; CDR3 protein: CASSYELAGGYEQYF
D gene: -; V gene: TRBV18; clone size: once; J gene: TRBJ1-3; CDR3 DNA: TGTGCCAGCTCACCACCGATCAGGGCGAACTCTGGAAACACCATATATTTT; CDR3 protein: CASSPPIRANSGNTIYF
D gene: TRBD1; V gene: TRBV13; clone size: -; J gene: TRBJ1-3; CDR3 DNA: TGTGCCAGCAGCTTGGGTGGACAGGGGGCATGGAACACCATATATTTT; CDR3 protein: CASSLGGQGAWNTIYF
D gene: -; V gene: TRBV10-3; clone size: -; J gene: TRBJ2-3; CDR3 DNA: TGTGCCATCACCTCCGGGACAATCACAGATACGCAGTATTTT; CDR3 protein: CAITSGTITDTQYF
D gene: TRBD2; V gene: TRBV4-2; clone size: -; J gene: TRBJ2-2; CDR3 DNA: TGTGCCAGCAGCCAAGACGAGACTAGCGCCATCACCGGGGAGCTGTTTTTT; CDR3 protein: CASSQDETSAITGELFF
D gene: -; V gene: TRBV5-8; clone size: -; J gene: TRBJ1-1; CDR3 DNA: TGTGCCAGCAGCCCACTTGGGAGGATTGCTTTCTTT; CDR3 protein: CASSPLGRIAFF
D gene: TRBD1; V gene: TRBV5-1; clone size: -; J gene: TRBJ2-7; CDR3 DNA: TGCGCCAGCAGCTTCTCGGCGCCAGGGGGCTACGAGCAGTACTTC; CDR3 protein: CASSFSAPGGYEQYF
D gene: -; V gene: TRBV18; clone size: -; J gene: TRBJ2-2; CDR3 DNA: TGTGCCAGCTCACCACGATCCCCGAACACCGGGGAGCTGTTTTTT; CDR3 protein: CASSPRSPNTGELFF
D gene: TRBD1; V gene: TRBV5-1; clone size: -; J gene: TRBJ2-3; CDR3 DNA: TGCGCCAGCAGCTTGCAGGGGCTGACCCGGGACAGGGGAGATACGCAGTATTTT; CDR3 protein: CASSLQGLTRDRGDTQYF
D gene: TRBD1; V gene: TRBV11-3; clone size: -; J gene: TRBJ2-7; CDR3 DNA: TGTGCCAGCAGCTTAAATCAGGGGGCAACCGAGCAGTACTTC; CDR3 protein: CASSLNQGATEQYF
D gene: -; V gene: TRBV10-3; clone size: -; J gene: TRBJ2-7; CDR3 DNA: TGTGCCATCAGCCCCCAGGGGACCTACGAGCAGTACTTC; CDR3 protein: CAISPQGTYEQYF
D gene: -; V gene: TRBV4-1; clone size: -; J gene: TRBJ2-5; CDR3 DNA: TGCGCCAGCAGCCAAGATAAGGGGGGAGAGACCCAGTACTTC; CDR3 protein: CASSQDKGGETQYF
D gene: TRBD1; V gene: TRBV6-2/TRBV6-3; clone size: -; J gene: TRBJ1-2; CDR3 DNA: TGTGCCAGCAGTTCTCAACCGGGACAGGGGGCCGATGGCTACACCTTC; CDR3 protein: CASSSQPGQGADGYTF
D gene: -; V gene: TRBV30; clone size: -; J gene: TRBJ1-2; CDR3 DNA: TGTGCCTGGAGCCCCTGGGGTTTCTATGGCTACACCTTC; CDR3 protein: CAWSPWGFYGYTF
D gene: -; V gene: TRBV10-1; clone size: few; J gene: TRBJ2-1; CDR3 DNA: TGCGCCAGCGCCACAAGGAAAATCTCCTACAATGAGCAGTTCTTC; CDR3 protein: CASATRKISYNEQFF
D gene: -; V gene: TRBV10-3; clone size: -; J gene: TRBJ1-1; CDR3 DNA: TGTGCCATCAGTGGGGACACTGGGACTGAAGCTTTCTTT; CDR3 protein: CAISGDTGTEAFF
D gene: -; V gene: TRBV7-9; clone size: -; J gene: TRBJ1-5; CDR3 DNA: TGTGCCAGCAGCCCTCCGGGTAGCAATCAGCCCCAGCATTTT; CDR3 protein: CASSPPGSNQPQHF
D gene: -; V gene: TRBV4-3; clone size: -; J gene: TRBJ2-7; CDR3 DNA: TGCGCCAGCAGCCAAGAGGAAAGGGGACGGTTGGGAGTGGGGCACTACGAGCAGTACTTC; CDR3 protein: CASSQEERGRLGVGHYEQYF
D gene: -; V gene: TRBV12-5; clone size: -; J gene: TRBJ1-5; CDR3 DNA: TGTGCTAGTGGTTTGGTCACACAGGGCAGCAATCAGCCCCAGCATTTT; CDR3 protein: CASGLVTQGSNQPQHF
D gene: -; V gene: TRBV4-2; clone size: -; J gene: TRBJ2-2; CDR3 DNA: TGTGCCAGCAGCCAAGGCAGGACCGGGGAGCTGTTTTTT; CDR3 protein: CASSQGRTGELFF
D gene: -; V gene: TRBV6-6; clone size: -; J gene: TRBJ1-6; CDR3 DNA: TGTGCCAGCAGTTCGGACATGCTGGTCCACTTT; CDR3 protein: CASSSDMLVHF
D gene: -; V gene: TRBV18; clone size: -; J gene: TRBJ1-2; CDR3 DNA: TGTGCCAGCTCACCGCCCGGGAGAACGCCAAGCGCCTATGGCTACACCTTC; CDR3 protein: CASSPPGRTPSAYGYTF
D gene: -; V gene: TRBV6-5; clone size: few; J gene: TRBJ1-1; CDR3 DNA: TGTGCCAGCAGCCGAGGGACGAACACTGAAGCTTTCTTT; CDR3 protein: CASSRGTNTEAFF
D gene: -; V gene: TRBV4-3; clone size: -; J gene: TRBJ1-5; CDR3 DNA: TGCGCCAGCAGCCAAGATGCGGCATCCAATCTCCATCAGCCCCAGCATTTT; CDR3 protein: CASSQDAASNLHQPQHF